This TCR beta chain comes out of a study of immune evolution from preneoplasia to lung adenocarcinoma. General study findings and limits: Normal lung had highest clonality; later lesions appeared denser, more diverse. Top clone share appeared to fall from AAH through AIS, MIA, adenocarcinoma.

As to this clone: The antigen is unknown.

The assay was immunoSEQ multiplex PCR, and TCRdb's table has in-frame clones only and misses some. The table lists 9,200 or so clones, 75% to 90% of them singletons. Each case's diagnosis was confirmed by two pathologists on H&E. After pathologic assessment, macro-dissection selected premalignant or tumor cells for extraction. This CDR3 has 13 amino acids. The germline V gene has CDR1 MNHNY and CDR2 SVGAGI (reference sequence). Trimming cost V 2 bases and J 5 bases, with 7 bases left between them. The receptor was isolated from a donor aged 70 or over with lung adenocarcinoma. The V and J genes are TRBV6-6 and TRBJ1-5, with D tentatively TRBD1 (5 bases). The sample was FFPE minimally invasive lung adenocarcinoma tissue. The CDR3 is CASSYGRDQPQHF. CDR3 nucleotides: TGTGCCAGCAGTTACGGCAGGGATCAGCCCCAGCATTTT.